The next 15 T cell receptor beta chains were all read from a single sample in a study of T cells in Graves' hyperthyroidism and ophthalmopathy. RNA transcripts gave rise to amplified TCR beta CDR3 regions. A first-round RT-PCR of the TCR CDR3 used the HTBI primer set. TCRdb re-derived calls from the multiplex PCR reads in MiXCR, one entry per CDR3 protein. Altogether about 210,000 distinct CDR3 sequences are present, 18% being singletons, with the ten largest covering just under 45%. Material: blood. The receptors derive from a man between 40 and 49 years old with Graves' hyperthyroidism.

This clonotype appeared a single time. The chain combines TRBV2 with TRBJ2-1, with D possibly TRBD2 on 6 matching bases. CDR1 and CDR2 (germline): SNHLY, FYNNEI. This CDR3 is 13 amino acids long. With 8 bases removed from V and 9 bases from J, the gap between germline ends came to 17 bases. CDR3 loop: CASSSGTPSEQFF. CDR3 DNA sequence: TGTGCCAGCTCGTCCGGGACTCCCTCTGAGCAGTTCTTC.

This clonotype was seen ten or more times. The chain employs TRBV20-1 and TRBJ2-5, with D unclear. CDR3 size: 13 residues. Per the germline V gene, CDR1 is DFQATT and CDR2 is SNEGSKA (reference sequence). Trimming removed 5 bases from V and 5 bases from J, with 15 bases in between. In DNA form, the CDR3 reads TGCAGTGCTCTCGGTCCCTACGGGGAGACCCAGTACTTC. Residues: CSALGPYGETQYF.

This clonotype was counted many times. The chain has TRBV7-2 and TRBJ2-3; perhaps D is TRBD1 or TRBD2 (6 bases each). Trimming removed 4 bases at V and 0 bases at J, with 14 bases between. Germline-derived CDR1 and CDR2 are SGHTA and FQGNSA. The CDR3 sequence is 16 residues long. Here the CDR3 reads CASSSMGGSSTDTQYF. The CDR3 DNA reads TGTGCCAGCAGCTCTATGGGGGGCTCTAGCACAGATACGCAGTATTTT.

The rearrangement links TRBV5-1 to TRBJ2-2; no firm D call. CDR3 length: 15 amino acids. Per the germline V gene, CDR1 is SGHRS and CDR2 is YFSETQ. The germline V and J ends were trimmed by 2 bases and 0 bases, with 8 bases remaining between them. The CDR3 here is CASSFPLSNTGELFF. CDR3 coding DNA: TGCGCCAGCAGCTTTCCCCTCTCGAACACCGGGGAGCTGTTTTTT.

This clonotype was found many times. This sequence joins TRBV10-3 and TRBJ1-1; possible D gene TRBD1, 6 bases. CDR3 length: 12 amino acids. CDR1 and CDR2 (germline): ENHRY, SYGVKD. The V end was cut by 6 bases, the J end by 5 bases, with 10 bases between. DNA for the CDR3: TGTGCCATCAGGGACAGCAGGACTGAAGCTTTCTTT. This sequence encodes CAIRDSRTEAFF.

This clonotype has at least ten counts. The chain employs TRBV28 and TRBJ2-7, with D possibly matching TRBD1 (5 bases). The V end was cut by 7 bases, the J end by 2 bases, with 18 bases between. The CDR3 sequence is 15 residues long. Germline V gene data show CDR1 as MDHEN and CDR2 as SYDVKM. The CDR3 loop is CASTDPRTRTYEQYF. CDR3 in DNA: TGTGCCAGCACCGACCCCAGGACAAGGACCTACGAGCAGTACTTC.

This clonotype occurred a few times. This rearrangement joins TRBV11-2 to TRBJ1-2; the D gene is possibly TRBD1 (5 bases). CDR3 length equals 15 residues. V was pared by 2 bases and J by 6 bases, with 16 bases between. Germline V gene lookup returns CDR1 SGHAT and CDR2 FQNNGV. The CDR3 here is CASSLLSGLPNGYTF. The CDR3 DNA reads as TGTGCCAGCAGCTTATTATCGGGGCTCCCCAATGGCTACACCTTC.

In its sample, this clonotype was seen many times. This chain uses TRBV11-2 with TRBJ1-1; no definite D call. The CDR3 runs to 14 residues. Germline V gene lookup returns CDR1 SGHAT and CDR2 FQNNGV. Trimming took off 3 bases at V and 1 base at J, with 9 bases between the two ends. As DNA, the CDR3 is TGTGCCAGCAGCTTCGGTTGGACGAACACTGAAGCTTTCTTT. Translation gives CASSFGWTNTEAFF.

For this clonotype: A much more abundant neighbour one base away suggests this may be a read error. The chain has TRBV10-2 and TRBJ2-7; D possibly matches TRBD1 or TRBD2 (5 bases each). CDR3 size: 14 residues. The germline CDR1 and CDR2 sequences are WSHSY and SAAADI. CDR3: CTSSGRTSTYEQYF. The CDR3 DNA reads as TGCACCAGCAGCGGCAGGACATCCACCTACGAGCAGTACTTC.

This clonotype has at least ten counts. V gene TRBV30 combines with J gene TRBJ1-5; 8 nucleotides align to TRBD1. V lost 3 bases, J lost 5 bases, and 3 bases stayed unmatched. Germline V gives CDR1 GTSNPN, CDR2 SVGIG (reference sequence). CDR3 size: 13 residues. The CDR3 sequence: CAWSIQGDQPQHF. The DNA for the CDR3 is TGTGCCTGGAGCATACAGGGGGATCAGCCCCAGCATTTT. Drawing the rest from reference TRBV30 and TRBJ1-5, the complete variable domain is SQTIHQWPATLVQPVGSPLSLECTVEGTSNPNLYWYRQAAGRGLQLLFYSVGIGQISSEVPQNLSASRPQDRQFILSSKKLLLSDSGFYLCAWSIQGDQPQHFGDGTRLSIL.

This clonotype has at least ten counts. V is TRBV6-1 and J is TRBJ2-7; D not certain. V was trimmed by 6 bases and J by 3 bases, leaving 6 bases between them. Germline V CDR1 and CDR2: MNHNS, SASEGT. This CDR3 has 11 amino acids. The CDR3 DNA reads TGTGCCAGCAGGTCTGGCTACGAGCAGTACTTC. Encoded protein: CASRSGYEQYF.

This clonotype showed up many times. CDR3 protein: CASSYGDTGYEQYF. The CDR3 nucleotides read TGTGCCAGCAGTTACGGGGACACCGGATACGAGCAGTACTTC. The chain couples TRBV6-6 to TRBJ2-7, with D maybe TRBD1 (6 bases). This CDR3 comprises 14 residues. CDR1 is MNHNY, CDR2 SVGAGI, per germline (reference sequence). V was shortened by 2 bases and J by 4 bases, with 12 bases between the two germline ends.

The chain has TRBV7-9 and TRBJ2-6; no clear D gene. The length of the CDR3 is 15 residues. V dropped 4 bases and J dropped 0 bases, with 7 bases sitting between them. Germline V gene lookup returns CDR1 SEHNR and CDR2 FQNEAQ (reference sequence). The CDR3 DNA is TGTGCCAGCAGCTCCCTGCCCTCTGGGGCCAACGTCCTGACTTTC. It encodes CASSSLPSGANVLTF.

The V gene is TRBV4-1, the J gene TRBJ2-5; D unclear. The CDR3 has 14 amino acids. The germline V and J ends were trimmed by 0 bases and 4 bases, with 9 bases remaining between them. CDR1 is MGHRA, CDR2 YSYEKL, per germline. The CDR3 protein is CASSQDSPGETQYF. As DNA, the CDR3 is TGCGCCAGCAGCCAAGATTCACCGGGAGAGACCCAGTACTTC.

V is TRBV20-1 and J is TRBJ2-2; 12 nucleotides line up with TRBD2. The germline V gene encodes CDR1 DFQATT and CDR2 SNEGSKA (reference sequence). Germline trimming cut 4 bases from V and 7 bases from J; bases unmatched to any gene: 10. The CDR3 has 16 residues. CDR3 nucleotide sequence: TGCAGTGCTACGCGGCCTAGCGGGGGGGTTTTCGGGGAGCTGTTTTTT. Protein: CSATRPSGGVFGELFF.